The rows below give T cell receptor beta chains drawn from one sample of a study of shared clonotypes between healthy human individuals. Measured with immunoSEQ multiplex PCR; TCRdb has only the in-frame clones, and not every one. The sample holds roughly 2.4 million clones; about 94% are singletons and the top ten take approximately 0.13%. Sample: naive CD4+ T cells sorted from blood. The source of these receptors is a man aged 18-30 years in good health. Both conserved end residues are part of each CDR3. The order of the fields is J gene, V gene, D gene, CDR3 length, clone size, CDR3 DNA, CDR3 protein. A D gene is named only where the DNA matches it firmly. Clone sizes are given selectively: once, few, many, or a class where the clone is expanded.

TRBJ2-7 | TRBV15 | TRBD1 | 13 | once | TGTGCCACCAGCAGACAGGGGGCCCACGAGCAGTACTTC | CATSRQGAHEQYF
TRBJ2-5 | TRBV2 | TRBD2 | 13 | once | TGTGCCAGCAGACAAGGGCTAGCGGGGACCCAGTACTTC | CASRQGLAGTQYF
TRBJ1-1 | TRBV2 | . | 18 | . | TGTGCCAGCAGTGAATTGGCAGGGCCCGGATTACCTAACACTGAAGCTTTCTTT | CASSELAGPGLPNTEAFF
TRBJ2-5 | TRBV7-9 | TRBD2 | 15 | . | TGTGCCAGCAGCTTAGTTACTAGCGGGCAAGAGACCCAGTACTTC | CASSLVTSGQETQYF
TRBJ1-2 | TRBV18 | . | 15 | . | TGTGCCAGCTCACCAGGGTCCGATGCTAACTATGGCTACACCTTC | CASSPGSDANYGYTF
TRBJ2-7 | TRBV7-2 | . | 15 | . | TGTGCCAGCAGCTTAGACCCCGGGACCCCTACGGGGCAGTACTTC | CASSLDPGTPTGQYF
TRBJ1-2 | TRBV9 | . | 14 | . | TGTGCCAGCAGCATCGGAGCCCCTAACTATGGCTACACCTTC | CASSIGAPNYGYTF
TRBJ2-7 | TRBV30 | . | 12 | . | TGTGCCTACAAAGAAAACCACTACGAGCAGTACTTC | CAYKENHYEQYF
TRBJ2-7 | TRBV18 | . | 16 | once | TGTGCCAGCTCACCTCTGGACTCCCCCAGCTCCTACGAGCAGTACTTC | CASSPLDSPSSYEQYF
TRBJ1-1 | TRBV18 | . | 15 | . | TGTGCCAGCTCACTGTCGGGGCTGCTGAACACTGAAGCTTTCTTT | CASSLSGLLNTEAFF
TRBJ1-3 | TRBV2 | TRBD1 | 15 | . | TGTGCCAGCAGCCTGGACAGGGGGAGAGGAAACACCATATATTTT | CASSLDRGRGNTIYF
TRBJ2-7 | TRBV10-2 | . | 13 | . | TGCGCCAGCAGGGAGGGGACTTCCTACGAGCAGTACTTC | CASREGTSYEQYF
TRBJ1-4 | TRBV4-1 | . | 16 | . | TGCGCCAGCAGCCAAGGTGGCAGCGGATTTAATGAAAAACTGTTTTTT | CASSQGGSGFNEKLFF
TRBJ1-2 | TRBV7-2 | . | 15 | once | TGTGCCAGCAGCTTAGAGGGCGTGACCACCTATGGCTACACCTTC | CASSLEGVTTYGYTF
TRBJ1-3 | TRBV28 | . | 15 | . | TGTGCCAGCAGTTTAGGGGGTTTGGCTGGAAACACCATATATTTT | CASSLGGLAGNTIYF
TRBJ2-2 | TRBV28 | . | 14 | . | TGTGCCAACTTACGGGGGCAGAACACCGGGGAGCTGTTTTTT | CANLRGQNTGELFF